The entry below describes one T cell receptor (beta chain). There is no known antigen for this receptor. No quality values exist for individual bases; no much larger clone is one base distant. These data come from a study of PD-1 blockade in classical Hodgkin lymphoma (dated by TCRdb to 2020 to 2022). With respect to the entire study: Nivolumab dosing was 3 mg/kg intravenously every 2 weeks, continuing until either disease progression or unacceptable toxicity. The study used TCR beta sequencing and CyTOF to define a peripheral blood immune signature of response to PD-1 blockade in classical Hodgkin lymphoma. Study-wide findings and limitations: Lower diversity was seen in patients whose nivolumab began less than 1 year after ASCT, and these patients were left out of later analyses so that immune reconstitution would not confound the results. The study covered only a single clinical trial cohort, and the causes of the repertoire differences, possibly disease activity or prior therapy, were still not defined. Baseline TCR diversity was reported to be lower in newly diagnosed patients than in healthy donors and to be lower still in relapsed/refractory patients. A significant rise by C4D1 was seen in CD4+ but not CD8+ TCR diversity (p=0.0027 vs p=0.16), with the rise being most apparent in complete responders (p=0.02). Among trial patients, those achieving complete response had baseline diversity similar to that of newly diagnosed patients, while diversity was significantly lower in partial responders and progressors.

The time point label corresponds to: cycle 2 day 1 (C2D1) of nivolumab. Every trial patient had relapsed after autologous stem cell transplantation, and cohorts A, B and C differed in prior brentuximab vedotin exposure. The trial cohort was composed of roughly 60 patients with relapsed/refractory classical Hodgkin lymphoma, for whom complete response, partial response or progressive disease was recorded as best overall response. In the multi-cohort phase II CheckMate 205 trial, trial patients received single-agent nivolumab. Best overall response was determined by an independent review committee according to the 2007 International Working Group response criteria. Trial PBMCs were obtained immediately prior to nivolumab initiation (C1D1) and on therapy at cycle 2 day 1 and cycle 4 day 1. Peripheral blood was collected in 8 mL Vacutainer Cell Preparation Tubes, from which PBMCs were isolated by centrifugation and then cryopreserved.

The Qiagen DNeasy kit was used to extract genomic DNA from unsorted PBMCs and from the negatively selected CD4+ and CD8+ fractions. TCR beta CDR3 regions were subjected to amplification by immunoSEQ multiplex PCR with primers that anneal to V and J segments. A synthetic immune receptor repertoire was used to minimize amplification bias, and remaining bias was computationally removed after sequencing. The study's own analysis went as follows. Repertoire diversity was quantified as the Shannon entropy index using custom Python scripts. The unsorted, CD4+ and CD8+ repertoires were each analyzed separately, with the exception of combined analyses, where CD4+ and CD8+ sequences were merged in silico. Clonal expansion was defined as at least a 2-fold frequency increase after treatment relative to C1D1, with a pseudocount of 0.5 for undetected baseline clones. Singleton clones were defined as clones with 0 or 1 copy at C1D1, and non-singleton clones were defined as clones with 2 or more copies. Clones expanded in unsorted samples were annotated as CD4+, CD8+ or unknown by matching protein sequences in sorted samples from the same patient. Diversity changes from C1D1 to C4D1 were tested in paired samples using Wilcoxon tests. In TCRdb, the immuneACCESS table is reduced to in-frame sequences with V and J assigned. These tables do not hold every clone; where another copy was compared, an unresolved V gene accounts for under half, and the others remain unexplained. D and trimming come from the DNA, and the V and J calls and clone size come from that table. Within this sample are about 90,000 clones, with 85% to 90% of them counted one time only. The ten largest clonotypes hold 9.5% to 12% of the sample.

Relative to germline, V is 0 bases shorter and J is 3 bases shorter, with 6 bases between their ends. CDR1 and CDR2 are read off the germline V gene as KGHSY and FQNENV. The CDR3 goes from the cysteine to the phenylalanine over 13 residues. Of all the DNA, just the CDR3 is kept, 39 bases in frame from base 1. Sequences were derived from peripheral blood mononuclear cells (PBMCs), sampled before the second cycle of nivolumab. This TCR was sampled from a human donor with classical Hodgkin lymphoma. The rearrangement combines TRBV16 with TRBJ2-7, with an unclear D gene assignment. The CDR3: CASSQSEFYEQYF. The DNA reads as follows: TGTGCCAGCAGCCAATCGGAGTTCTACGAGCAGTACTTC. Reference TRBV16 and TRBJ2-7 genes cover what lies past the CDR3, so the full variable domain is GEEVAQTPKHLVRGEGQKAKLYCAPIKGHSYVFWYQQVLKNEFKFLISFQNENVFDETGMPKERFSAKCLPNSPCSLEIQATKLEDSAVYFCASSQSEFYEQYFGPGTRLTVT.